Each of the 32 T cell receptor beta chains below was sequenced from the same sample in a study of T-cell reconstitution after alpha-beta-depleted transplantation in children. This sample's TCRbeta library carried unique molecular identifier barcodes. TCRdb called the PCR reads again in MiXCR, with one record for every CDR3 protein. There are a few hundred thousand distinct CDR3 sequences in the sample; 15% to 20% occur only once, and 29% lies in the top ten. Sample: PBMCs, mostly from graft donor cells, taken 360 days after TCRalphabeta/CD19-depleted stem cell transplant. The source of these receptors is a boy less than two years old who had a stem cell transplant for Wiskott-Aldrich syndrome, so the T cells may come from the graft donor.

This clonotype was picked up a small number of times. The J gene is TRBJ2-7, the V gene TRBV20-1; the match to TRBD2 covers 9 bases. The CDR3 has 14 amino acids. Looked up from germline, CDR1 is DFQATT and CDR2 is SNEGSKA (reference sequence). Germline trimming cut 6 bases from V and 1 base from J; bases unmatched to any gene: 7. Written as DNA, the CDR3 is TGCAGTGCAGTTCTAGCGGGAAAGTCCTACGAGCAGTACTTC. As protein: CSAVLAGKSYEQYF.

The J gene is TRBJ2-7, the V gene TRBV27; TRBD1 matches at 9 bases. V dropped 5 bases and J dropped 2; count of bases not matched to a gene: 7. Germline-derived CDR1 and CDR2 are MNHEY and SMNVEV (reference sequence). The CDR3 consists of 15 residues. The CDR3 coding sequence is TGTGCCAGCAGTATTATCGGACAGGGGACCTACGAGCAGTACTTC. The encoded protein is CASSIIGQGTYEQYF.

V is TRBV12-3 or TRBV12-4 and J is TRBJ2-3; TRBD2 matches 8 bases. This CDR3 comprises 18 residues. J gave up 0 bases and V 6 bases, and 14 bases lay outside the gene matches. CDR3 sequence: CASSSGLVKDFSTDTQYF. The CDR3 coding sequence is TGTGCCAGCAGCTCGGGACTAGTAAAGGACTTTAGCACAGATACGCAGTATTTT.

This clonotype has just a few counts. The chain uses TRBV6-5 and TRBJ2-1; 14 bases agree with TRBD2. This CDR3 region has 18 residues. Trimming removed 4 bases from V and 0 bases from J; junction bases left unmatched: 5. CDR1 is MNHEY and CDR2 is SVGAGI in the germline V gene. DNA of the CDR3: TGTGCCAGCAGTTTACGACTAGCGGGGGGGTTCTCCTACAATGAGCAGTTCTTC. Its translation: CASSLRLAGGFSYNEQFF.

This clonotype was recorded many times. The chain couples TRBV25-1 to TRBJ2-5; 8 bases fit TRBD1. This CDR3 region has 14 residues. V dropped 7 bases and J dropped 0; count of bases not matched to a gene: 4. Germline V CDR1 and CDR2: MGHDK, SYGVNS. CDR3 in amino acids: CASTGQEYQETQYF. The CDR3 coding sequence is TGTGCCAGCACGGGACAGGAGTACCAAGAGACCCAGTACTTC.

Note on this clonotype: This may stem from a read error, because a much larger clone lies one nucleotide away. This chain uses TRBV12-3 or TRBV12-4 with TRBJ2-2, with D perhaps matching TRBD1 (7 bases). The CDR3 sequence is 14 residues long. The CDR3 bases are TGTGCCAGCAGCCGGGACAGACCCACCGGGGGGCTGTTTTTT. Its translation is CASSRDRPTGGLFF.

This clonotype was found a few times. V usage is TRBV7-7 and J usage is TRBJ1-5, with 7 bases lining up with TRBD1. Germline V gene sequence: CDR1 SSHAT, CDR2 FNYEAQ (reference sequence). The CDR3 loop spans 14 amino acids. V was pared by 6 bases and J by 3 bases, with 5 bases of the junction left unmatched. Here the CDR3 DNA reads TGTGCCAGCAGGACAGGGCTGGCCAATCAGCCCCAGCATTTT. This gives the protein CASRTGLANQPQHF. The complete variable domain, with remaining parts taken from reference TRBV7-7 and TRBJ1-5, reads GAGVSQSPRYKVTKRGQDVTLRCDPISSHATLYWYQQALGQGPEFLTYFNYEAQPDKSGLPSDRFSAERPEGSISTLTIQRTEQRDSAMYRCASRTGLANQPQHFGDGTRLSIL.

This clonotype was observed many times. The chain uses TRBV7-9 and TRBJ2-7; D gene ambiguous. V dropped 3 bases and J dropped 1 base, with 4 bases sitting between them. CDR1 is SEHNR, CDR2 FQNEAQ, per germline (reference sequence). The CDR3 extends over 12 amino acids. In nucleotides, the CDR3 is TGTGCCAGCAGCTTCCTTTCCTACGAGCAGTACTTC. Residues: CASSFLSYEQYF.

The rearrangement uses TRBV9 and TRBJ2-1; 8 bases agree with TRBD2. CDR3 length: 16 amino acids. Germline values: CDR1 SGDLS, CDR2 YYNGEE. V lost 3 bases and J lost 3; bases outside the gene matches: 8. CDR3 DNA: TGTGCCAGCAGCGCCGGGGAGCGGGAGCACTACAATGAGCAGTTCTTC. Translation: CASSAGEREHYNEQFF.

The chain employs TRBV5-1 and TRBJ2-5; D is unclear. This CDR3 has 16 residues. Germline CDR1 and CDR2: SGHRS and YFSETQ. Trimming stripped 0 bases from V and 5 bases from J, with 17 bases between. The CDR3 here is CASSLEPTTGWETQYF. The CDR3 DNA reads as TGCGCCAGCAGCTTGGAACCCACGACTGGATGGGAGACCCAGTACTTC.

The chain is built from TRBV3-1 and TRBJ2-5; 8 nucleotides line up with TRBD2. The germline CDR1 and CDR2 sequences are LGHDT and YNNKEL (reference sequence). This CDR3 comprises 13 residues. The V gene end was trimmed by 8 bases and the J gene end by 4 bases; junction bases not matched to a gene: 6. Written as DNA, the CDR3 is TGTGCCAGCCACAGCGGGAGTCTAGAGACCCAGTACTTC. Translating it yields CASHSGSLETQYF.

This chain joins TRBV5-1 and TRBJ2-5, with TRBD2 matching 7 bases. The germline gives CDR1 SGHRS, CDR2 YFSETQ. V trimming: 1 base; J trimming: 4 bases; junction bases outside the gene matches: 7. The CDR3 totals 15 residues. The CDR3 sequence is CASSLTGTTGETQYF. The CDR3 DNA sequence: TGCGCCAGCAGCTTGACGGGGACTACGGGAGAGACCCAGTACTTC.

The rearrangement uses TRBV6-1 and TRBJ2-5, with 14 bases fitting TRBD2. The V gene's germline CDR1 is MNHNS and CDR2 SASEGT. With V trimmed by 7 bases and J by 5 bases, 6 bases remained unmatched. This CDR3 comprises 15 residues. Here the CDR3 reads CASTSGTSGGETQYF. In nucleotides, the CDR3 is TGTGCCAGCACGTCCGGGACTAGCGGGGGTGAGACCCAGTACTTC.

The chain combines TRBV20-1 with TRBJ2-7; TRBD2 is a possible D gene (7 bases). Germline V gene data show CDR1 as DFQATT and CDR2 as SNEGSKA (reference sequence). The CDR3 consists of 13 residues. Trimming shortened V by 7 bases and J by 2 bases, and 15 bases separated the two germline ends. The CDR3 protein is CSVGGLPTYEQYF. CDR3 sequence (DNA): TGCAGTGTCGGGGGGCTGCCGACCTACGAGCAGTACTTC.

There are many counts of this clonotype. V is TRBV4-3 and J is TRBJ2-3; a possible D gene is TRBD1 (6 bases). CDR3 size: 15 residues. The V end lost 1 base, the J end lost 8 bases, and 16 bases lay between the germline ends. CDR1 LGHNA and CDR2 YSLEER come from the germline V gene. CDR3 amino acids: CASSQVWTELGTQYF. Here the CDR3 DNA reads TGCGCCAGCAGCCAAGTCTGGACAGAACTGGGTACGCAGTATTTT.

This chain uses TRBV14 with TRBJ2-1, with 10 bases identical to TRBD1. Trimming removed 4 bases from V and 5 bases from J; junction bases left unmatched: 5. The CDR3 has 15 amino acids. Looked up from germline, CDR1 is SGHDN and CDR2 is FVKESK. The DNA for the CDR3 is TGTGCCAGCAGCCTCCCCGGGACAGGGGACAATGAGCAGTTCTTC. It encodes CASSLPGTGDNEQFF.

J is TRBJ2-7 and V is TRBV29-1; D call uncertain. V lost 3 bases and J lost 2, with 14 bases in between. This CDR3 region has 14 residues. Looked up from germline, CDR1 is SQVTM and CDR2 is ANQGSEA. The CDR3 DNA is TGCAGCGTTGAGTCAGGAGTGAGTCCCTACGAGCAGTACTTC. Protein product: CSVESGVSPYEQYF.

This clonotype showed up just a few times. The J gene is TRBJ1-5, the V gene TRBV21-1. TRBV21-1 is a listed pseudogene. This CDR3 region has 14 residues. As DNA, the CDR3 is TGTGCCAGCAGCAGAGGTTTGAGCAATCAGCCCCAGCATTTT. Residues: CASSRGLSNQPQHF.

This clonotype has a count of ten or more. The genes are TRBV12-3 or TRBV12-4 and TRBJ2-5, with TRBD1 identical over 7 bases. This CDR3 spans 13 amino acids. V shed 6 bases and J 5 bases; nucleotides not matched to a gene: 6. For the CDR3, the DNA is TGTGCCAGCAGGAAACAGGGGTGGGAGACCCAGTACTTC. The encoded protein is CASRKQGWETQYF.

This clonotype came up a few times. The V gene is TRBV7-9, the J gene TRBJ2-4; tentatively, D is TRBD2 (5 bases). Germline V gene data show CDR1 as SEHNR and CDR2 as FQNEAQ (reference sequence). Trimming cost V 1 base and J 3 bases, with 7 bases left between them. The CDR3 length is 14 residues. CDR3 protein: CASSLELVKNIQYF. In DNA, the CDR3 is TGTGCCAGCAGCTTAGAACTAGTCAAAAACATTCAGTACTTC.

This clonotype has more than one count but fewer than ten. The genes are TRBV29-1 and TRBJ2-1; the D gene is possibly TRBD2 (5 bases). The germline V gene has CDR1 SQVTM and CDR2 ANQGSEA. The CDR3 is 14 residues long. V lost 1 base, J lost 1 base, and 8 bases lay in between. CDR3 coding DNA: TGCAGCGTTGAAGGGGGAGATTCCTACAATGAGCAGTTCTTC. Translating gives CSVEGGDSYNEQFF.

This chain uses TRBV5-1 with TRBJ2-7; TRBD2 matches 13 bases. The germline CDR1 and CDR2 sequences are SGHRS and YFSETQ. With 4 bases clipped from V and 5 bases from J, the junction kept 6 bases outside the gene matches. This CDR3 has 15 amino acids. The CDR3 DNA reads TGCGCCAGCAGCCTCCCGGGACTAGCGGGGAACGAGCAGTACTTC. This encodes CASSLPGLAGNEQYF.

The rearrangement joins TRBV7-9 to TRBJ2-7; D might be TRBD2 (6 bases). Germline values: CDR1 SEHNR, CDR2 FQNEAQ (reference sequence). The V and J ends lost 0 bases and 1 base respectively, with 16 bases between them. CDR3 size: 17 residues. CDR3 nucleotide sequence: TGTGCCAGCAGCTTAGCTCCCTCCGCGGGGCGATCCTACGAGCAGTACTTC. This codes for CASSLAPSAGRSYEQYF.

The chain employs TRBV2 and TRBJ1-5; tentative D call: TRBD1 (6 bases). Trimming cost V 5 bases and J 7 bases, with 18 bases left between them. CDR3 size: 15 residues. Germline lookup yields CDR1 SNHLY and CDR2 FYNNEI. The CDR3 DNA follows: TGTGCCAGCAGTCTGGACAGAAAAATTCGGCAGCCCCAGCATTTT. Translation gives CASSLDRKIRQPQHF.

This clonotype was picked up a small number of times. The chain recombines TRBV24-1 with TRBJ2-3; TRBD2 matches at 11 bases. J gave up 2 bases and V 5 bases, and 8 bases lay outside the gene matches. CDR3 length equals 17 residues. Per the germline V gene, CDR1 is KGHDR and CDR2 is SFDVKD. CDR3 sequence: CATSVRGLAETTDTQYF. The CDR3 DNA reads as TGTGCCACCAGTGTCCGGGGACTAGCGGAGACCACAGATACGCAGTATTTT.

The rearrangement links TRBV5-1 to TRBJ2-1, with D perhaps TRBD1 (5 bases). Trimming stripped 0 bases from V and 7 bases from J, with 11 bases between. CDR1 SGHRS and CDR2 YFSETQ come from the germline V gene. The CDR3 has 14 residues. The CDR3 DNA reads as TGCGCCAGCAGCTTGGGTGGGGCGGCGAATGAGCAGTTCTTC. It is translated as CASSLGGAANEQFF.

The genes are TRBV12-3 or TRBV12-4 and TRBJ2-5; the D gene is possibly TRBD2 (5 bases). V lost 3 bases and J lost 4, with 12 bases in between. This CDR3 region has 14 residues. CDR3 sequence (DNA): TGTGCCAGCAGTTTGGCGGCAGGAGGAGAGACCCAGTACTTC. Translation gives CASSLAAGGETQYF.

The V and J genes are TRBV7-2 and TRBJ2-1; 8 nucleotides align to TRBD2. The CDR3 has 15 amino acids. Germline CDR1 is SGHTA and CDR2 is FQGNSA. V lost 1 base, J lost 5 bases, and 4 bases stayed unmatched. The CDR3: CASSLGRLANNEQFF. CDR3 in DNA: TGTGCCAGCAGCTTAGGCCGACTAGCGAACAATGAGCAGTTCTTC.

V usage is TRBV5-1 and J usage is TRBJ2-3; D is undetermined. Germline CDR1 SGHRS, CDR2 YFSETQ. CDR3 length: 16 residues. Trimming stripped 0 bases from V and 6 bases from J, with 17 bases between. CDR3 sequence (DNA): TGCGCCAGCAGCTTGGATACTTTTAAAGGTCGGGATACGCAGTATTTT. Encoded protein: CASSLDTFKGRDTQYF.

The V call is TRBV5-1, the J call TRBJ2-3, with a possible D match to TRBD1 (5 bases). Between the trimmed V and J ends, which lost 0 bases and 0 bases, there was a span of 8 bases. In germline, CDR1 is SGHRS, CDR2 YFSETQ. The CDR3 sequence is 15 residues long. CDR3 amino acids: CASSLGQSSTDTQYF. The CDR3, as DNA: TGCGCCAGCAGCTTGGGACAGTCTAGCACAGATACGCAGTATTTT.

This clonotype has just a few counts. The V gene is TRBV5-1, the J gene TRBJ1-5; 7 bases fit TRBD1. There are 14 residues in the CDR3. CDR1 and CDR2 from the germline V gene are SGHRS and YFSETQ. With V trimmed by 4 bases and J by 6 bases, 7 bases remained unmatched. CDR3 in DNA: TGCGCCAGCAGCCTACAGGGGTTGGGTCAGCCCCAGCATTTT. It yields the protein CASSLQGLGQPQHF.

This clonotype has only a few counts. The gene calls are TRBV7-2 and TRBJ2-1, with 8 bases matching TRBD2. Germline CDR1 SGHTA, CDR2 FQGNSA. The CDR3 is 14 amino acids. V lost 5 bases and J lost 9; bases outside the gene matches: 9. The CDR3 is CASSPNGGGREQFF. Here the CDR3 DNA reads TGTGCCAGCAGCCCTAACGGCGGGGGGCGTGAGCAGTTCTTC.